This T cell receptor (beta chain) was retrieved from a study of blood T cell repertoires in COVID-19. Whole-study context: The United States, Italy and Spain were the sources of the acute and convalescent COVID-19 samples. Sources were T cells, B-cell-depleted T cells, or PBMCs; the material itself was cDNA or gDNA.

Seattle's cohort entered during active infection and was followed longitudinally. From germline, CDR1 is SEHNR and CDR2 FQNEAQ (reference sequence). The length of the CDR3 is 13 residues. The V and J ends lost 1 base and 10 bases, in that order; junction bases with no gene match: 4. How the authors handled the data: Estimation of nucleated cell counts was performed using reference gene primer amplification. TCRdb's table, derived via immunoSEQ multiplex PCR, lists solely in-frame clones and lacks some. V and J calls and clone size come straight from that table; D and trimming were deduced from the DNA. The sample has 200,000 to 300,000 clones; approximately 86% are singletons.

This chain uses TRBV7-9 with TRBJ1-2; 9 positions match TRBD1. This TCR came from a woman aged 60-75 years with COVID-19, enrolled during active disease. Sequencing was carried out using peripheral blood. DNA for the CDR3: TGTGCCAGCAGCTTAGGCCGGGACAGGGTCTACACCTTC. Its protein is CASSLGRDRVYTF.